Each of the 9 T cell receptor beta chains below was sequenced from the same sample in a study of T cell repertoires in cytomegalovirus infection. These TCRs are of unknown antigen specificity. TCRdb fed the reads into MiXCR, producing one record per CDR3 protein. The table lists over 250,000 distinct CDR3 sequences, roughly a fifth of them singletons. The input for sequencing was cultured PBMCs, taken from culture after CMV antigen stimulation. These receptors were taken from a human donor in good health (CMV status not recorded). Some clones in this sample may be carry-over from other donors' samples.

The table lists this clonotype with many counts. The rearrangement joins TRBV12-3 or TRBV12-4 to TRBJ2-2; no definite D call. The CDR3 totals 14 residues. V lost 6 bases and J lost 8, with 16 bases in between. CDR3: CASRGLQGRGELFF. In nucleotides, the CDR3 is TGTGCCAGCAGAGGTCTTCAAGGAAGGGGGGAGCTGTTTTTT.

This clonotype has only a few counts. In DNA form, the CDR3 reads TGCAGCGATACGGACAGGGGCTATGGCTACACCTTC. It specifies CSDTDRGYGYTF. The rearrangement uses TRBV29-1 and TRBJ1-2, with 9 bases aligning to TRBD1. CDR3 length: 12 amino acids. Germline V gene data show CDR1 as SQVTM and CDR2 as ANQGSEA. V shed 7 bases, J shed 4 bases, and the junction held 4 bases outside the gene matches. Full variable domain (remainder filled in from reference TRBV29-1 and TRBJ1-2): SAVISQKPSRDICQRGTSLTIQCQVDSQVTMMFWYRQQPGQSLTLIATANQGSEATYESGFVIDKFPISRPNLTFSTLTVSNMSPEDSSIYLCSDTDRGYGYTFGSGTRLTVV.

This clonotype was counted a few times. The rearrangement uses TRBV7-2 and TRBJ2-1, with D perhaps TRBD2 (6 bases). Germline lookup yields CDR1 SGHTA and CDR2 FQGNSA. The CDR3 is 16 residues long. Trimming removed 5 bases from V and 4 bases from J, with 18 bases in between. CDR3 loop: CASSRDVGGRYNEQFF. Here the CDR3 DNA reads TGTGCCAGCAGCAGAGATGTGGGGGGAAGGTACAATGAGCAGTTCTTC.

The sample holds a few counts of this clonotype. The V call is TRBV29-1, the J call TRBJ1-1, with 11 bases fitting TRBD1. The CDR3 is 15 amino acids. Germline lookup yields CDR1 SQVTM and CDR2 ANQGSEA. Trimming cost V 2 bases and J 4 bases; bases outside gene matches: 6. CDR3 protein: CSVEFGGTGGTEAFF. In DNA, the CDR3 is TGCAGCGTTGAATTCGGTGGGACAGGGGGCACTGAAGCTTTCTTT.

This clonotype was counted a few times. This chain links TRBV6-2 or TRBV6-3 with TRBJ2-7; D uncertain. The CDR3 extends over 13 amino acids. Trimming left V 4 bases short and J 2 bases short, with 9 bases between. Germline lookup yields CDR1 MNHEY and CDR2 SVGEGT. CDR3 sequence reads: CASSSKRTYEQYV. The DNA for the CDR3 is TGTGCCAGCAGTTCAAAGCGTACCTACGAGCAGTACGTC.

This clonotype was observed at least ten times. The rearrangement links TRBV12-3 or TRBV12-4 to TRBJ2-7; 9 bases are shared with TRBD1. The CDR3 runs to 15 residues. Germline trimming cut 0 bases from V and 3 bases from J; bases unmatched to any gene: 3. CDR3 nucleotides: TGTGCCAGCAGTTTAGCGGGGACAGGGAACTACGAGCAGTACGTC. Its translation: CASSLAGTGNYEQYV.

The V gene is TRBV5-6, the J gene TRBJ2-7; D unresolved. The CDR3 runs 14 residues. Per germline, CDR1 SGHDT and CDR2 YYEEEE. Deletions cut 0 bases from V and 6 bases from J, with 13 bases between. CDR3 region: CASSLAGPTVEQYF. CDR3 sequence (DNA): TGTGCCAGCAGCTTGGCCGGGCCTACGGTCGAGCAGTACTTC. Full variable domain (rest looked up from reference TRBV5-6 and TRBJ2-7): DAGVTQSPTHLIKTRGQQVTLRCSPKSGHDTVSWYQQALGQGPQFIFQYYEEEERQRGNFPDRFSGHQFPNYSSELNVNALLLGDSALYLCASSLAGPTVEQYFGPGTRLTVT.

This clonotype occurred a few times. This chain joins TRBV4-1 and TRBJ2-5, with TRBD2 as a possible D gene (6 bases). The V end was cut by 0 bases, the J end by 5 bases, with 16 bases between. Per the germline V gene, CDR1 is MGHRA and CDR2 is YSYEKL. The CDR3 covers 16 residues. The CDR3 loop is CASSQDSLRGRETQYF. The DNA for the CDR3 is TGCGCCAGCAGCCAAGATAGTTTGCGGGGCCGGGAGACCCAGTACTTC.

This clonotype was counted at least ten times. The CDR3 DNA reads TGTGCCAGCAGCTTAGGGACAGGGGACAATCAGCCCCAGCATTTT. It yields the protein CASSLGTGDNQPQHF. This chain uses TRBV7-8 with TRBJ1-5; 9 nucleotides align to TRBD1. After removal of 1 base from V and 3 bases from J, the junction contained 1 base not matched to a gene. The CDR3 totals 15 residues. CDR1 and CDR2 from the germline V gene are SGHVS and FQNEAQ. Full variable domain (missing parts from reference TRBV7-8 and TRBJ1-5): GAGVSQSPRYKVAKRGQDVALRCDPISGHVSLFWYQQALGQGPEFLTYFQNEAQLDKSGLPSDRFFAERPEGSVSTLKIQRTQQEDSAVYLCASSLGTGDNQPQHFGDGTRLSIL.